The source of this T cell receptor (beta chain) is a study of beta chain features in type 1 diabetes. Findings of the study overall: Type 1 diabetes patients had fewer VDJ junction insertions and more deletions. Because the template was cDNA, high-expressing cells might be over-represented.

TCRB transcripts that were expressed got sequenced, as all of the isolated RNA had been reverse transcribed. The data were produced by immunoSEQ multiplex PCR, yet TCRdb's version contains in-frame clones alone and is incomplete. The table lists fewer than 550,000 clones, 11% of them singletons. Trimming shortened V by 6 bases and J by 4 bases, and 10 bases separated the two germline ends. This CDR3 comprises 12 residues. Per germline, CDR1 SQVTM and CDR2 ANQGSEA. Turning to this clone: Its antigen is still unknown.

Purity exceeding 95% was reached by all sorted populations. The sample was naive CD4+ T cells from blood. The clonotype originates from a young woman in good health. The V and J genes are TRBV29-1 and TRBJ1-3; possible D gene TRBD1, 5 bases. In DNA form, the CDR3 reads TGCAGCGTCGGGACCCGCGGAAACACCATATATTTT. Translated: CSVGTRGNTIYF.